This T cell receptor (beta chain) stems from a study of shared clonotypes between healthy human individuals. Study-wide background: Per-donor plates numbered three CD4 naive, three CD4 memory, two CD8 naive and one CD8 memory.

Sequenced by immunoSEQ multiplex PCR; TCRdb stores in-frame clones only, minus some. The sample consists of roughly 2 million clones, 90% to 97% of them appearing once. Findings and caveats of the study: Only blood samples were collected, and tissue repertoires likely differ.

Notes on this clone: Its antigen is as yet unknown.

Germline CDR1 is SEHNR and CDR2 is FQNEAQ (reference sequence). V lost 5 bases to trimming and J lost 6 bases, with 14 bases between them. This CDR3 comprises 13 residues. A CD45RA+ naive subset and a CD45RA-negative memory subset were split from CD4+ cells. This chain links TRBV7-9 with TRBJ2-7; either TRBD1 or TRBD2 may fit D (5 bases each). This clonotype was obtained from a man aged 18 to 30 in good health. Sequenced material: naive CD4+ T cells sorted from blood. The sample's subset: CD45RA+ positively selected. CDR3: CASSPQGVGEQYF. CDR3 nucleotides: TGTGCCAGCAGCCCCCAGGGAGTCGGCGAGCAGTACTTC.